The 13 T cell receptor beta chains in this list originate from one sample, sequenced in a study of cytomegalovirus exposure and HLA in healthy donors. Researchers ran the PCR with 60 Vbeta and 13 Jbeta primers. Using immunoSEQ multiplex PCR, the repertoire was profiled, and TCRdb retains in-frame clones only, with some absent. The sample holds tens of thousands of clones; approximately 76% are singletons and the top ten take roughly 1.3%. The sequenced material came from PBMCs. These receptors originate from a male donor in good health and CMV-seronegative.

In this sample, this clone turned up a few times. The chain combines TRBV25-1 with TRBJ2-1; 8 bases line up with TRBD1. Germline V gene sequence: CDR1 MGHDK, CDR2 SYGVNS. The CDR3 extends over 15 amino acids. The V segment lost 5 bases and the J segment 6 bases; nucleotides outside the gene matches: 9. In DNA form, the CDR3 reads TGTGCCAGCAGTTCTCGGGACAGGCAGGTCAATGAGCAGTTCTTC. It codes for CASSSRDRQVNEQFF.

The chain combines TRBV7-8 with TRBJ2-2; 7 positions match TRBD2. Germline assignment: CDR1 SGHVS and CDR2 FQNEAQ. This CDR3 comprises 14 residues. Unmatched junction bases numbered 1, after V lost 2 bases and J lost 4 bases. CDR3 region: CASSLSGTTGELFF. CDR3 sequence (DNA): TGTGCCAGCAGCTTAAGCGGGACCACCGGGGAGCTGTTTTTT.

The CDR3, as DNA: TGCGCCAGCAGCCTGGGATCAGGGGGGCAGCCCCAGCATTTT. Residues: CASSLGSGGQPQHF. The chain uses TRBV4-1 and TRBJ1-5; TRBD1 aligns across 7 bases. Germline loops: CDR1 MGHRA, CDR2 YSYEKL. The CDR3 totals 14 residues. Trimming cost V 4 bases and J 7 bases; bases outside gene matches: 7.

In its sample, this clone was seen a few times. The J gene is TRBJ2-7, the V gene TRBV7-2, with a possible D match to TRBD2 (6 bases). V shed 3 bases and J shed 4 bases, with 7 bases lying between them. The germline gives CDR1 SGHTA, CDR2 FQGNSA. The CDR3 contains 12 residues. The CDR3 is CASSFAGYEQYF. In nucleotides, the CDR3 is TGTGCCAGCAGCTTCGCGGGATACGAGCAGTACTTC.

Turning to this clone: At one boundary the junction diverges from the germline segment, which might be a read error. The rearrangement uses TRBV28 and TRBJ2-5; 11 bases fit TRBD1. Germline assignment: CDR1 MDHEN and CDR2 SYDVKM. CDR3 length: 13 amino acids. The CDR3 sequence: CSCGQGAEETQYF. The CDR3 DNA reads TGCTCCTGTGGACAGGGGGCTGAGGAGACCCAGTACTTC.

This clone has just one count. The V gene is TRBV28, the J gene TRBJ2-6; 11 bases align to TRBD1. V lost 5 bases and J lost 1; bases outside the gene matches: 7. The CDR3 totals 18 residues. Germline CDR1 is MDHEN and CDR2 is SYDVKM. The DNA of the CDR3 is TGTGCCAGCAGTAGGGGGGGACAGGGGGTTTCTGGGGCCAACGTCCTGACTTTC. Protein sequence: CASSRGGQGVSGANVLTF.

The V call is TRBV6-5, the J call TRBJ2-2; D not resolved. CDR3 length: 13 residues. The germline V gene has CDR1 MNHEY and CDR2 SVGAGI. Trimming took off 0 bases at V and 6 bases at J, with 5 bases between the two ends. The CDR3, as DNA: TGTGCCAGCAGTTACTCGGCGGCCGGGGAGCTGTTTTTT. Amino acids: CASSYSAAGELFF.

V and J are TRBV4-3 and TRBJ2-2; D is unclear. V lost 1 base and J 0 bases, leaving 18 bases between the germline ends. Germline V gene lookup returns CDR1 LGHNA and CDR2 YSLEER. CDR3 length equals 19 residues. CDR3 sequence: CASSQGSISKVPNTGELFF. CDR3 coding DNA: TGCGCCAGCAGCCAAGGATCGATAAGCAAAGTCCCGAACACCGGGGAGCTGTTTTTT.

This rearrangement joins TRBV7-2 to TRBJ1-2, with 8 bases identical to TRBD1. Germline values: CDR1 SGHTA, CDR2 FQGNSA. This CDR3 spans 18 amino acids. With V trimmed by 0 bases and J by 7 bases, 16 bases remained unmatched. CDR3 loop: CASSLAPPTGAISVGYTF. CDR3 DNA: TGTGCCAGCAGCTTAGCCCCTCCGACAGGGGCGATTTCTGTTGGCTACACCTTC.

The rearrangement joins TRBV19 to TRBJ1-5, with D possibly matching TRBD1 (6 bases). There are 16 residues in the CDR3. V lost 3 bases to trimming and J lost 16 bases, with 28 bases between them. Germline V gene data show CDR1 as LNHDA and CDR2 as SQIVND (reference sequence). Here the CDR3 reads CASSIPRTAEGRVQHF. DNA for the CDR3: TGTGCCAGTAGTATCCCCCGGACAGCCGAAGGCCGGGTCCAACATTTT.

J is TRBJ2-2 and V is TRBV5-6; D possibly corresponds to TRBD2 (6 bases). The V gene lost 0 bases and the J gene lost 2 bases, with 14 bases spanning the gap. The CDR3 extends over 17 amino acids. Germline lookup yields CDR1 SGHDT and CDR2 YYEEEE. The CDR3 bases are TGTGCCAGCAGCTTGGGATTGGACTACCTAAACACCGGGGAGCTGTTTTTT. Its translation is CASSLGLDYLNTGELFF.

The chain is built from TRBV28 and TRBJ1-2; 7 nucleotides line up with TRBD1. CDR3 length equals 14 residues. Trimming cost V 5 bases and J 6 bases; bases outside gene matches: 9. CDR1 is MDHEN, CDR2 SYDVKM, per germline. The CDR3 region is CASSQPGQQNGYTF. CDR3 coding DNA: TGTGCCAGCAGTCAACCGGGACAGCAAAATGGCTACACCTTC.

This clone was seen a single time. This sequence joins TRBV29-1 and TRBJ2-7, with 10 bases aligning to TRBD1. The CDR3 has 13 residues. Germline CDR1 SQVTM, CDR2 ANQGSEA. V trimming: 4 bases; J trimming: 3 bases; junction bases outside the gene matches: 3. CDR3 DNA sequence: TGCAGCGTTGGGGGACAGGGGAACTACGAGCAGTACTTC. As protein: CSVGGQGNYEQYF.